Below, one T cell receptor (beta chain) is given with its context. The data were produced by immunoSEQ multiplex PCR, yet TCRdb's version contains in-frame clones alone and is incomplete. The sample carries more than 85,000 clones, 83% recorded once. This entry belongs to a study of control samples from healthy donors and cancer patients. The CDR3 is made up of 14 amino acids. Germline CDR1 and CDR2: LGHNA and YSLEER. V trimming: 4 bases; J trimming: 10 bases; junction bases outside the gene matches: 10. The clonotype was recovered from a woman aged 45-60 years in good health. The chain employs TRBV4-3 and TRBJ2-1, with TRBD2 matching over 7 bases. Sequenced: blood. The CDR3 region has the DNA TGCGCCAGCAGCCGGACTCTAGCGGCGGACGAGCAGTTCTTC. Residues: CASSRTLAADEQFF.